This T cell receptor beta chain was sequenced in a study of blood T cell repertoires in COVID-19. Looking at the study overall: The study drew acute and convalescent COVID-19 samples from the United States, Italy and Spain. Nucleic acid was either cDNA or gDNA, and it came from T cells, B-cell-depleted T cells, or PBMCs.

Assay: immunoSEQ multiplex PCR; the TCRdb copy retains only in-frame clones and omits some. The repertoire holds about 240,000 clones, with around four fifths as singletons. This clone was counted between two and nine times. This CDR3 contains 13 residues. Trimming took off 5 bases at V and 4 bases at J, with 10 bases between the two ends. Germline CDR1 MNHEY, CDR2 SVGAGI. Exposed volunteers were people who met a COVID-19 case within 2 weeks before study entry. The chain joins TRBV6-5 to TRBJ2-3; D remains unclear. This sequence originates from a woman aged 40 to 50 who had been exposed to COVID-19. Material: PBMCs or T cells enriched from blood (not recorded which). The CDR3 protein is CASSIDSADTQYF. The CDR3 nucleotides are TGTGCCAGCAGTATCGATTCGGCAGATACGCAGTATTTT.